Below are 30 T cell receptor beta chains sequenced from a single sample in a study of early stage breast cancer tumors. Measured with immunoSEQ multiplex PCR; TCRdb has only the in-frame clones, and not every one. Of about 63,000 clones listed, 60% to 85% were seen once; the top ten hold roughly 3.5%. Specimen: blood. These receptors were collected from a person aged 25 to 39 with breast cancer.

The chain recombines TRBV11-3 with TRBJ2-2; a weak D match, TRBD2 (7 bases). From germline, CDR1 is SGHNT and CDR2 YENEEA. The ends were cut back, 8 bases at V and 5 bases at J, with 18 bases in the middle. The CDR3 consists of 15 residues. Here the CDR3 DNA reads TGTGCCAGCTCCTTCGGCGGGGGCTGGACCGGGGAGCTGTTTTTT. Its protein product is CASSFGGGWTGELFF.

V usage is TRBV2 and J usage is TRBJ1-1; 7 bases align to TRBD1. Trimming at V came to 4 bases and at J to 1 base, leaving 9 bases not matched to a gene. Per the germline V gene, CDR1 is SNHLY and CDR2 is FYNNEI. The CDR3 has 16 amino acids. CDR3 sequence: CASSGTTGRKNTEAFF. DNA of the CDR3: TGTGCCAGCAGTGGAACGACAGGGCGAAAGAACACTGAAGCTTTCTTT.

This chain connects TRBV5-1 to TRBJ1-3; 8 bases match TRBD1. The CDR3 has 15 amino acids. Germline V gene lookup returns CDR1 SGHRS and CDR2 YFSETQ. V trimming: 2 bases; J trimming: 4 bases; junction bases outside the gene matches: 5. CDR3 in DNA: TGCGCCAGCAGCTTTACAGGGGGAGGAGGAAACACCATATATTTT. This sequence encodes CASSFTGGGGNTIYF.

The CDR3 bases are TGTGCCAGTAGTATTCGAGGGGGCAATCAGCCCCAGCATTTT. The encoded protein is CASSIRGGNQPQHF. The chain links TRBV19 to TRBJ1-5; tentative D call: TRBD1 (5 bases). The germline CDR1 and CDR2 sequences are LNHDA and SQIVND (reference sequence). V was trimmed by 3 bases and J by 2 bases, leaving 8 bases between them. This CDR3 region has 14 residues.

In this sample, this clone turned up a few times. The genes are TRBV14 and TRBJ1-2; no definite D call. Trimming shortened V by 0 bases and J by 8 bases, and 10 bases separated the two germline ends. The CDR3 spans 13 residues. The V gene's germline CDR1 is SGHDN and CDR2 FVKESK. CDR3 sequence reads: CASSQDRGFGYTF. In DNA, the CDR3 is TGTGCCAGCAGCCAAGATCGCGGGTTCGGCTACACCTTC.

V and J are TRBV27 and TRBJ2-7; D is perhaps TRBD2 (5 bases). The CDR3 runs to 13 residues. V gave up 0 bases and J gave up 7 bases, with 10 bases separating them. CDR1 is MNHEY and CDR2 is SMNVEV in the germline V gene (reference sequence). CDR3 in DNA: TGTGCCAGCAGTTTATCGGGGAGTGGTGAGCAGTACTTC. As protein: CASSLSGSGEQYF.

Only a few counts were recorded for this clone. The chain carries TRBV4-2 and TRBJ2-2; the D call may be TRBD1 or TRBD2 (5 bases each). Germline-derived CDR1 and CDR2 are LGHNA and YNFKEQ. CDR3 length: 15 amino acids. Trimming left V 4 bases short and J 10 bases short, with 19 bases between. This CDR3 is CASSRDQPNQKELFF. DNA of the CDR3: TGTGCCAGCAGCCGGGACCAGCCCAATCAAAAGGAGCTGTTTTTT.

Only a few counts were recorded for this clone. The rearrangement joins TRBV7-9 to TRBJ2-7; TRBD2 matches at 12 bases. Germline V gene lookup returns CDR1 SEHNR and CDR2 FQNEAQ (reference sequence). V lost 6 bases and J lost 2; bases outside the gene matches: 5. This CDR3 has 15 amino acids. In DNA, the CDR3 is TGTGCCAGCAGGAAGACTAGCGGGAGAACCTACGAGCAGTACTTC. As protein: CASRKTSGRTYEQYF.

The chain combines TRBV4-2 with TRBJ1-6; 10 positions match TRBD1. The V segment lost 4 bases and the J segment 12 bases; nucleotides outside the gene matches: 15. In germline, CDR1 is LGHNA, CDR2 YNFKEQ. CDR3 size: 17 residues. The CDR3 bases are TGTGCCAGCAGCCCTGGGACAGGGGCTGACCTAATTCGACCCCTCCACTTT. Translated, it gives CASSPGTGADLIRPLHF.

This clone was detected a few times. The DNA of the CDR3 is TGTGCCAGTAGTGACTCACGATACGAGCAGTACTTC. Translation gives CASSDSRYEQYF. The chain links TRBV19 to TRBJ2-7, with D hard to call. This CDR3 has 12 amino acids. V was shortened by 5 bases and J by 4 bases, with 9 bases between the two germline ends. CDR1 and CDR2 (germline): LNHDA, SQIVND (reference sequence).

V usage is TRBV18 and J usage is TRBJ1-2, with 7 positions matching TRBD1. Germline assignment: CDR1 KGHSH and CDR2 LQKENI. Losses at the gene ends were 3 bases for V and 4 bases for J; bases not matched to a gene: 11. The CDR3 spans 16 residues. DNA of the CDR3: TGTGCCAGCTCACCGTACGACAGGGATACGGCCTATGGCTACACCTTC. It encodes CASSPYDRDTAYGYTF.

The gene calls are TRBV5-1 and TRBJ1-1; no clear D. This CDR3 has 16 amino acids. With 0 bases removed from V and 1 base from J, the gap between germline ends came to 13 bases. Looked up from germline, CDR1 is SGHRS and CDR2 is YFSETQ. The CDR3 here is CASSLAPFGENTEAFF. The DNA of the CDR3 is TGCGCCAGCAGCTTGGCCCCTTTTGGGGAGAACACTGAAGCTTTCTTT.

The J gene is TRBJ2-7, the V gene TRBV28, with D possibly TRBD2 on 6 matching bases. The CDR3 runs to 14 residues. Between the trimmed V and J ends, which lost 6 bases and 2 bases, there was a span of 14 bases. Germline-derived CDR1 and CDR2 are MDHEN and SYDVKM. The CDR3 DNA sequence: TGTGCCAGCAGCCCGACTAGGAAGCCCTACGAGCAGTACTTC. Translating gives CASSPTRKPYEQYF. Drawing the rest from reference TRBV28 and TRBJ2-7, the complete variable domain is DVKVTQSSRYLVKRTGEKVFLECVQDMDHENMFWYRQDPGLGLRLIYFSYDVKMKEKGDIPEGYSVSREKKERFSLILESASTNQTSMYLCASSPTRKPYEQYFGPGTRLTVT.

This chain uses TRBV7-7 with TRBJ2-6; a weak D match, TRBD1 (6 bases). In germline, CDR1 is SSHAT, CDR2 FNYEAQ (reference sequence). The length of the CDR3 is 16 residues. V gave up 1 base and J gave up 4 bases, with 11 bases separating them. The CDR3 DNA reads as TGTGCCAGCAGCTTAGGAGGGGGAGCCGGGGCCAACGTCCTGACTTTC. It is translated as CASSLGGGAGANVLTF. Variable domain in full (rest from reference TRBV7-7 and TRBJ2-6): GAGVSQSPRYKVTKRGQDVTLRCDPISSHATLYWYQQALGQGPEFLTYFNYEAQPDKSGLPSDRFSAERPEGSISTLTIQRTEQRDSAMYRCASSLGGGAGANVLTFGAGSRLTVL.

V usage is TRBV5-6 and J usage is TRBJ1-1; TRBD1 aligns across 9 bases. V gave up 3 bases and J gave up 0 bases; unmatched junction bases: 0. Germline assignment: CDR1 SGHDT and CDR2 YYEEEE. The CDR3 contains 14 residues. The CDR3 is CASSWTGVNTEAFF. CDR3 DNA sequence: TGTGCCAGCAGCTGGACAGGGGTGAACACTGAAGCTTTCTTT.

This clone was counted once. The gene calls are TRBV6-1 and TRBJ1-5, with 10 bases identical to TRBD1. The CDR3 loop spans 15 amino acids. CDR1 and CDR2 (germline): MNHNS, SASEGT. J gave up 4 bases and V 5 bases, and 5 bases lay outside the gene matches. In DNA, the CDR3 is TGTGCCAGCAGTTGGACAGGGGGGGGTAATCAGCCCCAGCATTTT. Its translation: CASSWTGGGNQPQHF.

The genes are TRBV27 and TRBJ2-7; 7 nucleotides agree with TRBD1. The germline CDR1 and CDR2 sequences are MNHEY and SMNVEV (reference sequence). V lost 4 bases and J lost 3; bases outside the gene matches: 3. This CDR3 has 13 amino acids. CDR3 residues: CASSWTGSYEQYF. CDR3 sequence (DNA): TGTGCCAGCAGTTGGACAGGCAGCTACGAGCAGTACTTC.

The chain employs TRBV30 and TRBJ1-1, with D tentatively TRBD1 (6 bases). Germline V gene data show CDR1 as GTSNPN and CDR2 as SVGIG (reference sequence). The V and J ends lost 5 bases and 3 bases respectively, with 16 bases between them. The CDR3 spans 14 residues. The CDR3 spells CAWCTGPGDTEAFF. DNA of the CDR3: TGTGCCTGGTGCACAGGGCCCGGCGACACTGAAGCTTTCTTT.

The J gene is TRBJ2-2, the V gene TRBV10-3; D might be TRBD2 (5 bases). CDR3 size: 12 residues. V lost 6 bases to trimming and J lost 5 bases, with 7 bases between them. Germline loops: CDR1 ENHRY, CDR2 SYGVKD. The CDR3 spells CAIRSGTGELFF. CDR3 DNA sequence: TGTGCCATCAGAAGCGGTACCGGGGAGCTGTTTTTT.

This clone was recorded a few times. CDR3 sequence (DNA): TGTGCCAGCAGCCCCCACGGACGGACTCGCTACGAGCAGTACTTC. It codes for CASSPHGRTRYEQYF. This rearrangement joins TRBV11-2 to TRBJ2-7, with D perhaps TRBD2 (5 bases). The CDR3 runs 15 residues. V was pared by 5 bases and J by 3 bases, with 17 bases between. Germline CDR1 is SGHAT and CDR2 is FQNNGV.

This clone was seen once. The J gene is TRBJ1-2, the V gene TRBV9, with a possible D match to TRBD1 (5 bases). The CDR3 is 15 amino acids. With 0 bases removed from V and 10 bases from J, the gap between germline ends came to 19 bases. The germline V gene has CDR1 SGDLS and CDR2 YYNGEE. Here the CDR3 DNA reads TGTGCCAGCAGCGTAGAGCTCAGGGATATGGGCGACTACACCTTC. Its protein product is CASSVELRDMGDYTF.

For this clone: At one boundary the junction diverges from the germline segment, which might be a read error. This chain connects TRBV6-5 to TRBJ1-2; D not resolved. The CDR3 length is 13 residues. CDR1 is MNHEY and CDR2 is SVGAGI in the germline V gene. CDR3 loop: CASSSDGDYGYTF. The CDR3 DNA follows: TGTGCCAGTAGTTCCGACGGGGACTATGGCTACACCTTC.

The chain uses TRBV27 and TRBJ1-2; D gene uncertain. The V end was cut by 6 bases, the J end by 8 bases, with 16 bases between. This CDR3 is built from 13 residues. Germline V gives CDR1 MNHEY, CDR2 SMNVEV (reference sequence). CDR3 sequence reads: CASRLGGEGGYTF. DNA for the CDR3: TGTGCCAGCAGGCTAGGAGGAGAAGGCGGCTACACCTTC.

The chain's CDR3 is CASSRRTSLNEQFF. The CDR3 bases are TGTGCCAGCAGCCGTAGGACTAGCCTGAATGAGCAGTTCTTC. The rearrangement links TRBV7-9 to TRBJ2-1; TRBD2 agrees at 8 bases. Losses at the gene ends were 5 bases for V and 7 bases for J; bases not matched to a gene: 7. This CDR3 has 14 residues. Germline-derived CDR1 and CDR2 are SEHNR and FQNEAQ (reference sequence).

The rearrangement links TRBV10-1 to TRBJ2-1; maybe TRBD2 (6 bases). From germline, CDR1 is WNHNN and CDR2 SYGVQD (reference sequence). Deletions cut 3 bases from V and 3 bases from J, with 12 bases between. CDR3 length: 15 residues. CDR3 in amino acids: CASSDKRVIYNEQFF. The DNA for the CDR3 is TGCGCCAGCAGTGATAAGCGGGTAATCTACAATGAGCAGTTCTTC.

This chain uses TRBV10-1 with TRBJ2-5, with 13 nucleotides matching TRBD2. The CDR3 totals 16 residues. Unmatched junction bases numbered 6, after V lost 3 bases and J lost 5 bases. Germline loops: CDR1 WNHNN, CDR2 SYGVQD (reference sequence). CDR3 amino acids: CASSDRTSGSWETQYF. The CDR3 DNA reads TGCGCCAGCAGTGATAGGACTAGCGGGAGCTGGGAGACCCAGTACTTC.

The CDR3 reads CAWSVSLGQEGGNQPQHF. In DNA, the CDR3 is TGTGCCTGGAGTGTATCTTTGGGACAGGAGGGTGGCAATCAGCCCCAGCATTTT. The chain couples TRBV30 to TRBJ1-5; 8 bases match TRBD1. V was clipped by 0 bases and J by 2 bases; unmatched bases: 12. The CDR3 is 18 amino acids. CDR1 and CDR2 from the germline V gene are GTSNPN and SVGIG (reference sequence).

In its sample, this clone was seen a few times. The CDR3 bases are TGTGCCAGCAGTCCGGGAGGACAGTCCTATGGCTACACCTTC. Amino acid sequence: CASSPGGQSYGYTF. The V gene is TRBV27, the J gene TRBJ1-2, with a tentative D call TRBD1 (6 bases). Germline-derived CDR1 and CDR2 are MNHEY and SMNVEV (reference sequence). With 5 bases removed from V and 4 bases from J, the gap between germline ends came to 14 bases. This CDR3 comprises 14 residues.

J is TRBJ2-7 and V is TRBV11-2, with D unresolved. CDR1 and CDR2 (germline): SGHAT, FQNNGV. Trimming took 2 bases from V and 5 from J, leaving 7 bases between them. This CDR3 has 12 amino acids. The CDR3 sequence is CASSLTNNEQYF. The CDR3, as DNA: TGTGCCAGCAGCTTAACTAACAACGAGCAGTACTTC.

This clone was observed a handful of times. The V gene is TRBV6-1, the J gene TRBJ2-5, with TRBD2 matching 7 bases. Germline V lookup: CDR1 MNHNS, CDR2 SASEGT. V was pared by 6 bases and J by 5 bases, with 6 bases of the junction left unmatched. The CDR3 extends over 13 amino acids. The CDR3 loop reads CASSWREWETQYF. The DNA for the CDR3 is TGTGCCAGCAGCTGGCGGGAGTGGGAGACCCAGTACTTC.